Below are 21 T cell receptor beta chains sequenced from a single sample in a study of blood T cell repertoires in COVID-19. Sequencing was performed with immunoSEQ multiplex PCR; in TCRdb, only in-frame clones are kept and a portion is missing. The sample has 450,000 or so clones, roughly 89% seen once. The source material was peripheral blood. Receptor source: a man younger than 35 with COVID-19, enrolled during active disease.

The chain links TRBV2 to TRBJ1-5, with 7 bases matching TRBD1. Germline-derived CDR1 and CDR2 are SNHLY and FYNNEI. The junction had 13 bases not matched to a gene; V was cut back by 0 bases and J by 5 bases. This CDR3 has 18 amino acids. DNA of the CDR3: TGTGCCAGCAGTGAAGCCATTTGGACAGGATCTCCGGATCAGCCCCAGCATTTT. Its protein is CASSEAIWTGSPDQPQHF.

This chain uses TRBV7-2 with TRBJ1-3; 8 nucleotides line up with TRBD1. CDR1 and CDR2 (germline): SGHTA, FQGNSA. The CDR3 sequence is 17 residues long. The ends lost 3 bases at V and 0 bases at J; junction bases unmatched: 7. CDR3 nucleotides: TGTGCCAGCAGCTTGACAGGGGCTTTTCTCTCTGGAAACACCATATATTTT. It is translated as CASSLTGAFLSGNTIYF.

V and J are TRBV7-9 and TRBJ2-3, with D possibly matching TRBD1 (6 bases). CDR3 length equals 16 residues. Between the trimmed V and J ends, which lost 3 bases and 1 base, there was a span of 14 bases. The germline V gene has CDR1 SEHNR and CDR2 FQNEAQ (reference sequence). This chain's CDR3 is CASSLGWGRRTDTQYF. In DNA form, the CDR3 reads TGTGCCAGCAGCTTGGGATGGGGGCGCCGCACAGATACGCAGTATTTT. Full variable domain (missing parts from reference TRBV7-9 and TRBJ2-3): DTGVSQNPRHKITKRGQNVTFRCDPISEHNRLYWYRQTLGQGPEFLTYFQNEAQLEKSRLLSDRFSAERPKGSFSTLEIQRTEQGDSAMYLCASSLGWGRRTDTQYFGPGTRLTVL.

The chain carries TRBV3-1 (or the pseudogene TRBV3-2) and TRBJ2-5; 8 bases map to TRBD1. This CDR3 has 14 residues. Germline CDR1 and CDR2: LGHDT and YNNKEL (reference sequence). The ends lost 4 bases at V and 2 bases at J; junction bases unmatched: 3. CDR3 bases: TGTGCCAGCAGCCTCAGGGGGCGTCAAGAGACCCAGTACTTC. This gives the protein CASSLRGRQETQYF.

The sample holds one count of this clone. This chain uses TRBV18 with TRBJ2-7; 8 nucleotides line up with TRBD1. Per germline, CDR1 KGHSH and CDR2 LQKENI. CDR3 length: 14 amino acids. With V trimmed by 4 bases and J by 1 base, 3 bases remained unmatched. CDR3 sequence: CASSQDRGSYEQYF. The CDR3 bases are TGTGCCAGCTCACAAGACAGGGGTTCCTACGAGCAGTACTTC.

The chain is built from TRBV5-1 and TRBJ2-2; 10 nucleotides align to TRBD2. The germline V gene encodes CDR1 SGHRS and CDR2 YFSETQ. This CDR3 contains 17 residues. V shed 0 bases and J 4 bases; nucleotides not matched to a gene: 6. CDR3 DNA: TGCGCCAGCAGCTTGGAAGGGACTAGCGATTTCACCGGGGAGCTGTTTTTT. Its protein product is CASSLEGTSDFTGELFF.

V and J are TRBV12-3 or TRBV12-4 and TRBJ2-2; D remains unclear. The V end lost 8 bases, the J end lost 4 bases, and 11 bases lay between the germline ends. The length of the CDR3 is 13 residues. CDR3 amino acids: CASGLRLTGELFF. The CDR3 DNA reads as TGTGCCAGCGGGCTTAGGCTCACCGGGGAGCTGTTTTTT.

The rearrangement links TRBV9 to TRBJ2-7; D is unresolved. V gave up 0 bases and J gave up 6 bases, with 16 bases separating them. CDR3 size: 15 residues. CDR1 and CDR2 from the germline V gene are SGDLS and YYNGEE. This CDR3 is CASSVGLSPTGEQYF. In DNA form, the CDR3 reads TGTGCCAGCAGCGTAGGTTTGTCACCTACGGGCGAGCAGTACTTC.

The CDR3 here is CASRSGGAGDTQYF. The CDR3 nucleotides are TGTGCCAGCAGGAGCGGGGGGGCCGGAGATACGCAGTATTTT. The chain recombines TRBV6-5 with TRBJ2-3; 10 nucleotides align to TRBD2. This CDR3 contains 14 residues. Germline CDR1 and CDR2: MNHEY and SVGAGI. V was clipped by 6 bases and J by 5 bases; unmatched bases: 5.

The V call is TRBV2, the J call TRBJ2-5; a weak D match, TRBD2 (5 bases). The CDR3 is 15 amino acids. Per germline, CDR1 SNHLY and CDR2 FYNNEI. The germline V and J ends were trimmed by 1 base and 7 bases, with 16 bases remaining between them. As DNA, the CDR3 is TGTGCCAGCAGTGAAGACACCTCCCCCCGGGGGACCCAGTACTTC. Encoded protein: CASSEDTSPRGTQYF.

A single count supports this clone. The chain is built from TRBV4-1 and TRBJ1-2, with 7 bases that match TRBD1. Germline CDR1 and CDR2: MGHRA and YSYEKL. Unmatched junction bases numbered 12, after V lost 3 bases and J lost 5 bases. This CDR3 region has 16 residues. This CDR3 reads CASSQPGQQRNYGYTF. In DNA, the CDR3 is TGCGCCAGCAGCCAGCCGGGACAGCAAAGGAATTATGGCTACACCTTC.

This clone was observed a single time. J is TRBJ2-5 and V is TRBV5-1, with 12 bases lining up with TRBD2. This CDR3 region has 19 residues. The germline gives CDR1 SGHRS, CDR2 YFSETQ. V gave up 4 bases and J gave up 5 bases; unmatched junction bases: 18. DNA of the CDR3: TGCGCCAGCAGCGCAGGCGTGACTAGCGGGAGTGAAGGGCGGGAGACCCAGTACTTC. Protein product: CASSAGVTSGSEGRETQYF.

This sequence joins TRBV2 and TRBJ1-6; D is possibly TRBD1 (6 bases). Between the trimmed V and J ends, which lost 6 bases and 7 bases, there was a span of 16 bases. CDR1 is SNHLY and CDR2 is FYNNEI in the germline V gene. The CDR3 length is 15 residues. The CDR3 spells CASSLRGQGNSPLHF. CDR3 nucleotide sequence: TGTGCCAGCAGCCTCCGTGGGCAGGGGAATTCACCCCTCCACTTT.

V usage is TRBV4-1 and J usage is TRBJ2-7; 7 positions agree with TRBD1. The ends lost 3 bases at V and 1 base at J; junction bases unmatched: 6. The CDR3 extends over 15 amino acids. The germline V gene has CDR1 MGHRA and CDR2 YSYEKL. The CDR3 bases are TGCGCCAGCAGCCACTTCGGGACAGAGTCCTACGAGCAGTACTTC. Translation gives CASSHFGTESYEQYF.

CDR3 bases: TGTGCCAGTAGTGGCAGGGCAAGCACAGATACGCAGTATTTT. It yields the protein CASSGRASTDTQYF. The chain joins TRBV19 to TRBJ2-3; TRBD1 is a possible D gene (5 bases). V was cut by 5 bases and J by 0 bases, with 9 bases left in between. The CDR3 contains 14 residues. The germline gives CDR1 LNHDA, CDR2 SQIVND (reference sequence). Variable domain in full (rest from reference TRBV19 and TRBJ2-3): DGGITQSPKYLFRKEGQNVTLSCEQNLNHDAMYWYRQDPGQGLRLIYYSQIVNDFQKGDIAEGYSVSREKKESFPLTVTSAQKNPTAFYLCASSGRASTDTQYFGPGTRLTVL.

The rearrangement uses TRBV6-5 and TRBJ2-7; 9 bases fit TRBD2. Germline V gene data show CDR1 as MNHEY and CDR2 as SVGAGI. The CDR3 totals 16 residues. V lost 2 bases and J lost 6; bases outside the gene matches: 11. The CDR3 reads CASSYGRGGGESEQYF. The CDR3 DNA reads as TGTGCCAGCAGTTACGGTCGCGGGGGGGGCGAGAGCGAGCAGTACTTC.

The V and J genes are TRBV7-9 and TRBJ2-5; D perhaps matches TRBD2 (6 bases). The CDR3 contains 15 residues. In germline, CDR1 is SEHNR, CDR2 FQNEAQ (reference sequence). V shed 5 bases and J shed 5 bases, with 18 bases lying between them. The CDR3 region is CASSPVGGGGETQYF. In nucleotides, the CDR3 is TGTGCCAGCAGCCCTGTGGGTGGGGGAGGCGAGACCCAGTACTTC.

The CDR3 sequence is CATSDTRTGDNQPQHF. In DNA form, the CDR3 reads TGTGCCACCAGTGATACACGGACAGGGGATAATCAGCCCCAGCATTTT. The chain joins TRBV24-1 to TRBJ1-5, with 9 nucleotides matching TRBD1. Germline V gene sequence: CDR1 KGHDR, CDR2 SFDVKD. With 3 bases clipped from V and 4 bases from J, the junction kept 6 bases outside the gene matches. This CDR3 is built from 16 residues.

The chain links TRBV25-1 to TRBJ1-6, with D perhaps TRBD1 (5 bases). This CDR3 spans 13 amino acids. Trimming took off 6 bases at V and 8 bases at J, with 11 bases between the two ends. Germline CDR1 reads MGHDK; CDR2 reads SYGVNS. The CDR3 region has the DNA TGTGCCAGCAGGGGCCTCAGGGATTCACCCCTCCACTTT. Amino acids: CASRGLRDSPLHF. Together with reference TRBV25-1 and TRBJ1-6, the CDR3 gives the full variable domain: EADIYQTPRYLVIGTGKKITLECSQTMGHDKMYWYQQDPGMELHLIHYSYGVNSTEKGDLSSESTVSRIRTEHFPLTLESARPSHTSQYLCASRGLRDSPLHFGNGTRLTVT.

The J gene is TRBJ2-3, the V gene TRBV6-1; 7 bases map to TRBD1. The CDR3 spans 15 residues. Germline CDR1 reads MNHNS; CDR2 reads SASEGT. Unmatched junction bases numbered 4, after V lost 3 bases and J lost 1 base. The CDR3 is CASSDRQGGTDTQYF. The CDR3 DNA sequence: TGTGCCAGCAGTGATCGACAGGGTGGCACAGATACGCAGTATTTT.

Remarks on this clone: Other DNA sequences in the same sample also yield this CDR3. This chain uses TRBV5-4 with TRBJ1-2; TRBD1 matches at 8 bases. The CDR3 has 14 residues. V gave up 4 bases and J gave up 0 bases; unmatched junction bases: 2. Germline CDR1 SGHNT, CDR2 YYREEE (reference sequence). The CDR3 is CASSLDRANYGYTF. For the CDR3, the DNA is TGTGCCAGCAGCCTGGACAGGGCTAACTATGGCTACACCTTC.